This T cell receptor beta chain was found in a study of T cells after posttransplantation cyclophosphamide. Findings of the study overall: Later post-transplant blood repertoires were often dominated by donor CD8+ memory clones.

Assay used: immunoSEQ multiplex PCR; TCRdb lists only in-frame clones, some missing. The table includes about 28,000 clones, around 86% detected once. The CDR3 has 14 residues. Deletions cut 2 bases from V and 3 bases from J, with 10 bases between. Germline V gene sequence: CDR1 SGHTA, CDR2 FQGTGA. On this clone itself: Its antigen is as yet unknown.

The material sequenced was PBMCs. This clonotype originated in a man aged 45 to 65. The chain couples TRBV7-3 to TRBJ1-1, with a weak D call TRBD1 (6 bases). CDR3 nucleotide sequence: TGTGCCAGCAGCTTAGGGGGCTTAGACACTGAAGCTTTCTTT. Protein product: CASSLGGLDTEAFF.